These T cell receptor beta chains were read from a single sample in a study of response to subunit inactivated influenza vaccine. Each CDR3 protein gets one entry after TCRdb re-called the RT-PCR reads with MiXCR. The sample shows 530,000 or so distinct CDR3 sequences, around 11% of them seen only once. The material sequenced was PBMCs from blood, taken on the day of vaccination. Receptors originate from a man aged 45 to 65 who received an inactivated influenza vaccine. The CDR3 runs from the conserved cysteine through the conserved F or W. The D gene is left open where the match is weak. Clone size is given for some rows only: seen once, a few or many times, or a class if the clone is expanded.

d_call,clone_size,v_call,j_call,cdr3_aa,cdr3_nt
-,many,TRBV29-1,TRBJ2-3,CSVVSDTQYF,TGCAGCGTTGTATCAGATACGCAGTATTTT
-,few,TRBV19,TRBJ1-1,CASSPTRGNTEAFF,TGTGCCAGTAGTCCGACGAGGGGGAACACTGAAGCTTTCTTT
TRBD2,-,TRBV4-3,TRBJ2-5,CASSRNLAGYQETQYF,TGCGCCAGCAGCCGAAACTTAGCGGGGTACCAAGAGACCCAGTACTTC
-,many,TRBV12-3/TRBV12-4,TRBJ1-1,CASSLKGQSAEAFF,TGTGCCAGCAGTTTGAAGGGGCAGTCGGCTGAAGCTTTCTTT
TRBD2,-,TRBV28,TRBJ2-4,CASRMRGLADYKNIQYF,TGTGCCAGCAGGATGCGAGGACTAGCGGACTACAAAAACATTCAGTACTTC
TRBD2,-,TRBV12-5,TRBJ2-1,CASGHSGGNEQFF,TGTGCTAGTGGCCATAGCGGGGGAAATGAGCAGTTCTTC
-,many,TRBV3-1,TRBJ1-2,CASSLDPTGDYTF,TGTGCCAGCAGCCTAGACCCCACAGGCGACTACACCTTC
-,-,TRBV28,TRBJ2-7,CASRRRPAEQYF,TGTGCCAGCAGGAGGAGGCCGGCAGAGCAGTACTTC
TRBD2,few,TRBV5-1,TRBJ2-7,CASSLLAGWESEQYF,TGCGCCAGCAGCCTATTAGCGGGGTGGGAGTCCGAGCAGTACTTC
-,-,TRBV11-2,TRBJ2-1,CASSLGPGDFNNEQFF,TGTGCCAGCAGCTTAGGCCCGGGGGACTTCAACAATGAGCAGTTCTTC
-,few,TRBV30,TRBJ2-3,CAWSGSVDTQYF,TGTGCCTGGAGTGGTTCGGTAGACACGCAGTATTTT
-,-,TRBV12-3/TRBV12-4,TRBJ2-2,CASSLFQTKNTGELFF,TGTGCCAGCAGTTTATTTCAGACAAAGAACACCGGGGAGCTGTTTTTT
-,few,TRBV3-1,TRBJ2-6,CASSPLGPPGANVLTF,TGTGCCAGCAGCCCCTTAGGGCCACCCGGGGCCAACGTCCTGACTTTC
-,-,TRBV4-3,TRBJ2-7,CASSQGHGTYEQYF,TGCGCCAGCAGCCAAGGACACGGTACCTACGAGCAGTACTTC